This TCR beta chain was sequenced in a study of T-cell reconstitution after alpha-beta-depleted transplantation in children. This CDR3 has 12 amino acids. Germline V lookup: CDR1 ENHRY, CDR2 SYGVKD. For TCRbeta, the library was prepared with unique molecular identifiers. MiXCR, run by TCRdb on the PCR reads, gives a single entry per CDR3 protein. Among roughly 400,000 distinct CDR3 sequences listed, around 21% were seen once. This clonotype appeared a few times. One end of the junction does not line up with germline, which may come from a read error. The chain is built from TRBV10-3 and TRBJ2-7; the D gene is possibly TRBD1 (6 bases). The source is a human donor who donated a stem cell graft to a child with acute myeloid leukemia. Source: PBMCs from the stem cell graft donor, taken from the stem cell graft. This CDR3 reads CAISESQQGRFF. The DNA for the CDR3 is TGTGCCATCAGTGAGTCGCAACAGGGTCGTTTTTTC.